The 23 T cell receptor beta chains below all came from one sample that was sequenced in a study of T cells in Graves' hyperthyroidism and ophthalmopathy. Amplified TCR beta CDR3 regions derived from RNA transcripts. When the TCR CDR3 underwent first-round RT-PCR, the HTBI primer set was used. TCRdb re-called the multiplex PCR reads with MiXCR, one entry per CDR3 protein. The sample lists about 130,000 distinct CDR3 sequences; about 20% were seen once. Sequencing used blood. Receptor source: a woman in her forties or fifties with Graves' hyperthyroidism that later progressed to Graves' ophthalmopathy.

The sample holds many counts of this clonotype. The chain combines TRBV20-1 with TRBJ1-1; possibly TRBD1 for D (6 bases). Trimming took 5 bases from V and 0 from J, leaving 16 bases between them. The germline V gene has CDR1 DFQATT and CDR2 SNEGSKA (reference sequence). This CDR3 spans 15 amino acids. The chain's CDR3 is CSASKGDFMNTEAFF. In DNA form, the CDR3 reads TGCAGTGCTTCCAAGGGGGACTTCATGAACACTGAAGCTTTCTTT.

The sample holds many counts of this clonotype. The chain employs TRBV5-1 and TRBJ2-7; a weak D match, TRBD1 (6 bases). Germline values: CDR1 SGHRS, CDR2 YFSETQ. Trimming stripped 4 bases from V and 3 bases from J, with 14 bases between. This CDR3 contains 14 residues. In DNA form, the CDR3 reads TGCGCCAGCAGCGCCGCGCAGGGGAACTACGAGCAGTACTTC. This translates into CASSAAQGNYEQYF.

The chain joins TRBV13 to TRBJ2-7; 8 bases agree with TRBD2. Looked up from germline, CDR1 is PRHDT and CDR2 is FYEKMQ (reference sequence). V dropped 6 bases and J dropped 3; count of bases not matched to a gene: 7. CDR3 length: 14 amino acids. In DNA, the CDR3 is TGTGCCAGCAGTGATTCAGCGGGAGTCTACGAGCAGTACTTC. Translated: CASSDSAGVYEQYF.

Comment on this clonotype: A read error may produce the germline difference seen at one junction end. The gene calls are TRBV5-1 and TRBJ2-3, with 7 nucleotides matching TRBD2. The CDR3 runs to 13 residues. Germline V gene data show CDR1 as SGHRS and CDR2 as YFSETQ. The CDR3: CASWGGPTDTQYF. The CDR3 DNA reads as TGTGCCAGCTGGGGGGGACCCACGGATACGCAGTATTTT. The full variable domain, rest sourced from reference TRBV5-1 and TRBJ2-3, is KAGVTQTPRYLIKTRGQQVTLSCSPISGHRSVSWYQQTPGQGLQFLFEYFSETQRNKGNFPGRFSGRQFSNSRSEMNVSTLELGDSALYLCASWGGPTDTQYFGPGTRLTVL.

This clonotype came up many times. V usage is TRBV20-1 and J usage is TRBJ2-7; D perhaps matches TRBD2 (5 bases). The germline CDR1 and CDR2 sequences are DFQATT and SNEGSKA (reference sequence). CDR3 length equals 13 residues. Between the trimmed V and J ends, which lost 2 bases and 1 base, there was a span of 9 bases. The chain's CDR3 is CSARRGLSYEQYF. The CDR3 region has the DNA TGCAGTGCTAGAAGAGGGCTGTCCTACGAGCAGTACTTC.

This clonotype was counted a few times. The chain employs TRBV6-1 and TRBJ2-1, with D unclear. V was shortened by 8 bases and J by 7 bases, with 15 bases between the two germline ends. CDR3 length: 13 amino acids. Germline lookup yields CDR1 MNHNS and CDR2 SASEGT. Here the CDR3 reads CASSYGLKNEQFF. CDR3 coding DNA: TGTGCCAGCTCCTACGGGTTAAAGAATGAGCAGTTCTTC.

This chain uses TRBV4-1 with TRBJ2-3; D ambiguous. CDR1 and CDR2 (germline): MGHRA, YSYEKL. The CDR3 is 17 residues long. Between the trimmed V and J ends, which lost 0 bases and 2 bases, there was a span of 15 bases. DNA for the CDR3: TGCGCCAGCAGCCAAGATTCCCCCCCAGCGAACACAGATACGCAGTATTTT. Translation gives CASSQDSPPANTDTQYF.

The sample holds a few counts of this clonotype. The J gene is TRBJ2-1, the V gene TRBV29-1, with 13 bases aligning to TRBD2. Germline CDR1 is SQVTM and CDR2 is ANQGSEA. The CDR3 consists of 15 residues. The V segment lost 2 bases and the J segment 4 bases; nucleotides outside the gene matches: 2. Here the CDR3 reads CSVEWGLAGYNEQFF. Written as DNA, the CDR3 is TGCAGCGTTGAATGGGGACTAGCGGGGTACAATGAGCAGTTCTTC.

A note on this clonotype: A much larger clone lies one base from this, so it may be a read error. The chain links TRBV7-9 to TRBJ1-2; no definite D call. CDR1 SEHNR and CDR2 FQNEAQ come from the germline V gene (reference sequence). V was pared by 5 bases and J by 8 bases, with 18 bases between. This CDR3 comprises 14 residues. The DNA for the CDR3 is TGTGCCAGCAGCCGAGAGACACTCGGGTACGGCTACACCTTC. This sequence encodes CASSRETLGYGYTF.

This clonotype was detected only a few times. This chain uses TRBV7-2 with TRBJ2-7, with 12 bases identical to TRBD1. CDR1 is SGHTA, CDR2 FQGNSA, per germline. J gave up 9 bases and V 5 bases, and 8 bases lay outside the gene matches. The CDR3 extends over 14 amino acids. CDR3 bases: TGTGCCAGCAGCCCCGGGACAGGGGGCGCAGGGCAGTACTTC. Protein: CASSPGTGGAGQYF.

The V and J genes are TRBV2 and TRBJ1-4; no clear D gene. Trimming removed 5 bases from V and 4 bases from J, with 14 bases in between. The CDR3 consists of 15 residues. The V gene's germline CDR1 is SNHLY and CDR2 FYNNEI. The CDR3 reads CASSLDPQDNEKLFF. The CDR3 DNA reads TGTGCCAGCAGTTTGGACCCGCAGGATAATGAAAAACTGTTTTTT.

This clonotype was observed once. The chain recombines TRBV30 with TRBJ2-3; D gene uncertain. The ends were cut back, 4 bases at V and 0 bases at J, with 8 bases in the middle. Per the germline V gene, CDR1 is GTSNPN and CDR2 is SVGIG (reference sequence). The length of the CDR3 is 13 residues. The CDR3 nucleotides are TGTGCCTGGATTGGGCTCAGCACAGATACGCAGTATTTT. The encoded protein is CAWIGLSTDTQYF.

This clonotype was recorded many times. CDR3 bases: TGTGCCAGCAGCTTACGAGGGGTCGGGGCCAACGTCCTGACTTTC. It specifies CASSLRGVGANVLTF. V usage is TRBV7-3 and J usage is TRBJ2-6; either TRBD1 or TRBD2 may fit D (5 bases each). V lost 2 bases and J lost 4, with 9 bases in between. The length of the CDR3 is 15 residues. CDR1 is SGHTA, CDR2 FQGTGA, per germline. The full variable domain, with the rest looked up from reference TRBV7-3 and TRBJ2-6, is GAGVSQTPSNKVTEKGKYVELRCDPISGHTALYWYRQSLGQGPEFLIYFQGTGAADDSGLPNDRFFAVRPEGSVSTLKIQRTERGDSAVYLCASSLRGVGANVLTFGAGSRLTVL.

The chain links TRBV6-1 to TRBJ2-1; 8 nucleotides line up with TRBD2. CDR1 is MNHNS and CDR2 is SASEGT in the germline V gene. This CDR3 comprises 14 residues. J was trimmed by 6 bases and V by 5 bases; bases with no gene match: 6. CDR3 in amino acids: CASSLPGGGNEQFF. Here the CDR3 DNA reads TGTGCCAGCAGTCTTCCGGGAGGGGGCAATGAGCAGTTCTTC.

This clonotype was observed many times. The chain links TRBV12-3 or TRBV12-4 to TRBJ1-1; maybe TRBD1 (6 bases). Trimming removed 6 bases from V and 3 bases from J, with 17 bases in between. There are 15 residues in the CDR3. CDR3: CASSDRRQGYTEAFF. Written as DNA, the CDR3 is TGTGCCAGCAGCGACCGGAGGCAGGGGTACACTGAAGCTTTCTTT.

V usage is TRBV24-1 and J usage is TRBJ1-1, with 7 bases that match TRBD1. The CDR3 has 15 amino acids. The J segment lost 1 base and the V segment lost 5 bases, leaving 6 bases of the junction unmatched. CDR1 is KGHDR and CDR2 is SFDVKD in the germline V gene. In nucleotides, the CDR3 is TGTGCCACCAGTGGACACAGGGGCGAGAACACTGAAGCTTTCTTT. This translates into CATSGHRGENTEAFF.

The rearrangement uses TRBV7-8 and TRBJ2-1; perhaps TRBD2 as D (6 bases). There are 14 residues in the CDR3. Looked up from germline, CDR1 is SGHVS and CDR2 is FQNEAQ. The germline V and J ends were trimmed by 5 bases and 7 bases, with 15 bases remaining between them. The CDR3 protein is CASSAGLARNEQFF. CDR3 nucleotides: TGTGCCAGCAGCGCGGGACTGGCGAGAAATGAGCAGTTCTTC.

The chain recombines TRBV28 with TRBJ2-7; 10 bases agree with TRBD1. From germline, CDR1 is MDHEN and CDR2 SYDVKM. After removal of 6 bases from V and 3 bases from J, the junction contained 8 bases not matched to a gene. The CDR3 is made up of 15 amino acids. CDR3 amino acids: CASRFRDRGLYEQYF. CDR3 sequence (DNA): TGTGCCAGCAGGTTCCGGGACAGGGGACTCTACGAGCAGTACTTC.

The gene calls are TRBV7-8 and TRBJ2-7, with 9 bases identical to TRBD1. CDR1 and CDR2 (germline): SGHVS, FQNEAQ. V trimming: 5 bases; J trimming: 7 bases; junction bases outside the gene matches: 12. The CDR3 runs 15 residues. DNA for the CDR3: TGTGCCAGCAGCCCAACGGCACAGGGGGCGTATGAGCAGTACTTC. Translation gives CASSPTAQGAYEQYF.

In the case of this clonotype: This may stem from a read error, because a much larger clone lies one nucleotide away. The chain employs TRBV20-1 and TRBJ2-7, with 7 nucleotides matching TRBD1. The germline V gene encodes CDR1 DFQATT and CDR2 SNEGSKA (reference sequence). The CDR3 loop spans 14 amino acids. DNA of the CDR3: TGCAGTGCCTCCCAGCGACAGGGTAGGTACGAGCGGTACTTC. It is translated as CSASQRQGRYERYF.

The table lists this clonotype with many counts. This rearrangement joins TRBV28 to TRBJ2-3, with D maybe TRBD1 (5 bases). The CDR3 loop spans 16 amino acids. V shed 5 bases and J shed 0 bases, with 15 bases lying between them. The germline V gene encodes CDR1 MDHEN and CDR2 SYDVKM. The CDR3 is CASSGAGVASTDTQYF. The CDR3, as DNA: TGTGCCAGCAGTGGGGCTGGAGTGGCTAGCACAGATACGCAGTATTTT.

The CDR3 here is CASSLAGAGGTDTQYF. The CDR3 DNA is TGCGCCAGCAGCTTGGCCGGAGCGGGAGGCACAGATACGCAGTATTTT. The rearrangement joins TRBV5-1 to TRBJ2-3, with 8 bases identical to TRBD2. The CDR3 length is 16 residues. Germline V gene data show CDR1 as SGHRS and CDR2 as YFSETQ. The V and J ends lost 0 bases and 1 base, in that order; junction bases with no gene match: 4.

The table lists this clonotype with a few counts. With a much larger clone just one base away, this may be a read error. V is TRBV28 and J is TRBJ2-1; 11 nucleotides align to TRBD2. J gave up 4 bases and V 5 bases, and 7 bases lay outside the gene matches. From germline, CDR1 is MDHEN and CDR2 SYDVKM. The CDR3 runs 16 residues. CDR3 residues: CASSQWPSGGYNEQFF. The CDR3 bases are TGTGCCAGCAGTCAGTGGCCTAGCGGGGGGTACAATGAGCAGTTCTTC.